This T cell receptor beta chain stems from a study of blood T cell repertoires in COVID-19. Under the authors' procedure: Amplification with reference gene primers provided the estimates of nucleated cell counts. Sequencing used immunoSEQ multiplex PCR; TCRdb keeps in-frame clones, though not all of them. V and J calls and clone size come straight from that table; D and trimming were deduced from the DNA. The sample yields some 200,000 clones, around 90% seen once. The CDR3 length is 17 residues. The V gene's germline CDR1 is MNHEY and CDR2 SMNVEV (reference sequence). Between the trimmed V and J ends, which lost 2 bases and 0 bases, there was a span of 14 bases.

Material: peripheral blood. The receptor was isolated from a man in his forties or fifties with active or convalescent COVID-19. This chain uses TRBV27 with TRBJ1-3; D is unresolved. In DNA form, the CDR3 reads TGTGCCAGCAGTTTAAGAGGGAGAGGGCTCTCTGGAAACACCATATATTTT. This sequence encodes CASSLRGRGLSGNTIYF.